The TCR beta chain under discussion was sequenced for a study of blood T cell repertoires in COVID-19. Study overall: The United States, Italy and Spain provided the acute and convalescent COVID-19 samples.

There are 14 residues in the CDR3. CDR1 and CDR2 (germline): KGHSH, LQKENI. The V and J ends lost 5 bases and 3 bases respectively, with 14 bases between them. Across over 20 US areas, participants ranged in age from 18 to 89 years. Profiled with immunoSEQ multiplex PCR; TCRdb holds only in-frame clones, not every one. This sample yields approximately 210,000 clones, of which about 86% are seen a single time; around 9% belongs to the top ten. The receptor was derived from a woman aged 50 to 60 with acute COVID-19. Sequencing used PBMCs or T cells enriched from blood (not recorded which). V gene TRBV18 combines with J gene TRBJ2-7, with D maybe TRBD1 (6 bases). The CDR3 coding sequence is TGTGCCAGCTCAACCGATACAGGGTTCTACGAGCAGTACTTC. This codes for CASSTDTGFYEQYF.